This entry features one T cell receptor beta chain sequence. These data come from a study of blood T cell repertoires in COVID-19. The overall study: Both acute and convalescent COVID-19 samples were obtained from the United States, Italy and Spain. Sources were T cells, B-cell-depleted T cells, or PBMCs; the material itself was cDNA or gDNA.

Everyone who took part was roughly 18 to 89 years old, and they came from about two dozen US areas. The germline V gene encodes CDR1 MDHEN and CDR2 SYDVKM. This CDR3 contains 15 residues. V dropped 8 bases and J dropped 5; count of bases not matched to a gene: 12. Original handling: Estimated nucleated cell counts came from reference gene primer amplification. Some clones are missing from TCRdb's copy, which holds only in-frame ones; the method was immunoSEQ multiplex PCR. V and J calls and clone size are as listed in that table; D and trimming were resolved from the DNA. The sample carries hundreds of thousands of clones, 90% recorded once.

This sequence joins TRBV28 and TRBJ1-5; TRBD1 aligns across 7 bases. The specimen sequenced was PBMCs or T cells enriched from blood (not recorded which). The TCR sequence derives from a woman between 18 and 30 years old with acute COVID-19. The CDR3 spells CASWPKGQSYQPQHF. The DNA for the CDR3 is TGTGCCAGCTGGCCCAAGGGACAGAGCTATCAGCCCCAGCATTTT.